The 2 T cell receptor beta chains given below trace back to one sample, sequenced in a study of brain T cells in children with intractable seizures. Method: immunoSEQ multiplex PCR; TCRdb's copy keeps in-frame clones and lacks some. The data hold about 340,000 clones, with 93% observed a single time. Time point given: blood from clinic visit 5 months post-surgery; TSC patient then seizure free. The sequenced sample was peripheral blood, obtained about 5 months after surgery. The receptors were sampled from a boy younger than two with tuberous sclerosis and intractable seizures.

This chain links TRBV6-1 with TRBJ1-6; 8 nucleotides align to TRBD1. Losses at the gene ends were 1 base for V and 7 bases for J; bases not matched to a gene: 3. The germline gives CDR1 MNHNS, CDR2 SASEGT. CDR3 length: 15 residues. The CDR3 DNA reads as TGTGCCAGCAGTGAAGGGACAGGGAGAAATTCACCCCTCCACTTT. This gives the protein CASSEGTGRNSPLHF.

This clone was detected once. The gene calls are TRBV30 and TRBJ2-7; the match to TRBD2 covers 9 bases. The trim removed 1 base at V and 2 bases at J, leaving 0 bases unmatched. Germline CDR1 is GTSNPN and CDR2 is SVGIG (reference sequence). The CDR3 sequence is 13 residues long. The CDR3 DNA reads as TGTGCCTGGAGTGGCGGGAGGGCCTACGAGCAGTACTTC. Translated: CAWSGGRAYEQYF.